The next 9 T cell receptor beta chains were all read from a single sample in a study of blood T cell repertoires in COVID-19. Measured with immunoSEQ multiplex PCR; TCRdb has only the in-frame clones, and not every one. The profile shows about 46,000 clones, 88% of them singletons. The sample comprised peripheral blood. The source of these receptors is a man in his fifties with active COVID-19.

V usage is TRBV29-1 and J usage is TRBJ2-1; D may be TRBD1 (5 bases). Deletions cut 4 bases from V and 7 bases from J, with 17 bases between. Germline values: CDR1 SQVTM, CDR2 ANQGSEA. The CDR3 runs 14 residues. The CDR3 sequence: CSVAGRAYRNEQFF. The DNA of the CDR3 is TGCAGCGTTGCGGGCAGGGCGTATAGGAATGAGCAGTTCTTC.

The CDR3, as DNA: TGTGCCATCAGTCCTCACGTTTGCGGTCGGGGGGACAATCAGCCCCAGCATTTT. Translation gives CAISPHVCGRGDNQPQHF. The chain joins TRBV10-3 to TRBJ1-5, with D tentatively TRBD1 (5 bases). The germline V gene encodes CDR1 ENHRY and CDR2 SYGVKD. The CDR3 length is 18 residues. Trimming removed 5 bases from V and 3 bases from J, with 23 bases in between.

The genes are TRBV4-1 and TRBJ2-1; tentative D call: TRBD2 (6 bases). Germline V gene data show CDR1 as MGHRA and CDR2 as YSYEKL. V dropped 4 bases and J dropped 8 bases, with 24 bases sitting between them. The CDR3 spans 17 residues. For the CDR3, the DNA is TGCGCCAGCAGCCCCATGGGCCGGGGAGGACGCATATATGAGCAGTTCTTC. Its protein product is CASSPMGRGGRIYEQFF.

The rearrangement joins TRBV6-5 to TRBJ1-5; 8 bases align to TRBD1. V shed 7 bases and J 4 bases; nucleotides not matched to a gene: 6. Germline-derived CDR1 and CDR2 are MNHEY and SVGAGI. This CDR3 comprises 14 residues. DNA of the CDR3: TGTGCCAGCACTAGGGACAGGACAAATCAGCCCCAGCATTTT. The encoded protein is CASTRDRTNQPQHF.

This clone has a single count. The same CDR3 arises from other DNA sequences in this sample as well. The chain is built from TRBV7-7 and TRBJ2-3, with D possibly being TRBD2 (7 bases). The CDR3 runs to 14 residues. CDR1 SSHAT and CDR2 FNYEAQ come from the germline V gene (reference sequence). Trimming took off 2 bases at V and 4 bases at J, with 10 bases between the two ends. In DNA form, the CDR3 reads TGTGCCAGCAGCTTAACGGGGGGCTCAGATACGCAGTATTTT. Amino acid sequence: CASSLTGGSDTQYF.

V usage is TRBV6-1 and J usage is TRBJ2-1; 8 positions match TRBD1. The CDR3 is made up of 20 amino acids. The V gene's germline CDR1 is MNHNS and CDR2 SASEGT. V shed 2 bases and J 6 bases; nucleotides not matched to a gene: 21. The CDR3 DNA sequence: TGTGCCAGCAGTGAAAAGGGGACCGGGATCAGGGGGCTAGCTGGCAATGAGCAGTTCTTC. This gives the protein CASSEKGTGIRGLAGNEQFF.

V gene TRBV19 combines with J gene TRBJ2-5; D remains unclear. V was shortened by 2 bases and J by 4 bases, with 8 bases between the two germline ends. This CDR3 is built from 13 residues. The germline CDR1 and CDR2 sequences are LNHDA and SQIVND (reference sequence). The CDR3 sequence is CASSILHRETQYF. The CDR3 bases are TGTGCCAGTAGTATACTCCACAGAGAGACCCAGTACTTC.

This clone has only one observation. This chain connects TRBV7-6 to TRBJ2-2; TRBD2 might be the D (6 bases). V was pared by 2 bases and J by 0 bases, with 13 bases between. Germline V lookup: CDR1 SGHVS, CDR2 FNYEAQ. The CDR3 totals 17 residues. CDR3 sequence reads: CASSLRPAGTNTGELFF. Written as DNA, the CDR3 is TGTGCCAGCAGCTTACGACCGGCGGGAACGAACACCGGGGAGCTGTTTTTT. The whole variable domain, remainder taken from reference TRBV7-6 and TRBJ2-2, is GAGVSQSPRYKVTKRGQDVALRCDPISGHVSLYWYRQALGQGPEFLTYFNYEAQQDKSGLPNDRFSAERPEGSISTLTIQRTEQRDSAMYRCASSLRPAGTNTGELFFGEGSRLTVL.

CDR3 region: CASPREGSHEQYF. As DNA, the CDR3 is TGTGCCAGCCCCAGGGAGGGGTCCCACGAGCAGTACTTC. The V call is TRBV6-5, the J call TRBJ2-7, with TRBD2 matching over 7 bases. Germline trimming cut 8 bases from V and 5 bases from J; bases unmatched to any gene: 9. The CDR3 runs 13 residues. Germline values: CDR1 MNHEY, CDR2 SVGAGI.